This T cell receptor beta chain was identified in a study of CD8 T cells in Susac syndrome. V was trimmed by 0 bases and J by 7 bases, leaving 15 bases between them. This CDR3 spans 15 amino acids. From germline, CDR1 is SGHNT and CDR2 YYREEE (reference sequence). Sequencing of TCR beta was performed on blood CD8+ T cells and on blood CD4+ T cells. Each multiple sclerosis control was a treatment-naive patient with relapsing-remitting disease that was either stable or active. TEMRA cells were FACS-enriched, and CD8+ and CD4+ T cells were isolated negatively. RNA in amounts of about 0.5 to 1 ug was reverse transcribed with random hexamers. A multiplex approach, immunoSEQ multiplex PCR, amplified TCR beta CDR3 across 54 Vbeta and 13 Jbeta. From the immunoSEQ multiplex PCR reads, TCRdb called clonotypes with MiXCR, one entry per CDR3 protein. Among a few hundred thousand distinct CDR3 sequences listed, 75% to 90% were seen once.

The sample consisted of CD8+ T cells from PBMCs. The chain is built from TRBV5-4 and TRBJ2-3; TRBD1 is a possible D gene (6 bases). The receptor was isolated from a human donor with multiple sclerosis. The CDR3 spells CASSLALEQGYTQYF. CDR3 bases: TGTGCCAGCAGCTTGGCACTAGAGCAGGGGTATACGCAGTATTTT.